These 14 T cell receptor beta chains were sequenced from one sample in a study of beta chain features in type 1 diabetes. What was sequenced were expressed TCRB transcripts, since all of the isolated RNA had been reverse transcribed. Assay used: immunoSEQ multiplex PCR; TCRdb lists only in-frame clones, some missing. This table holds under 400,000 clones, around 20% found once. The sequenced sample consisted of naive CD4+ T cells from blood. The receptors shown here come from a woman aged 18-29 years in good health.

The V and J genes are TRBV5-1 and TRBJ2-7; TRBD2 matches 12 bases. CDR1 SGHRS and CDR2 YFSETQ come from the germline V gene. V lost 4 bases to trimming and J lost 3 bases; unmatched junction nucleotides: 8. This CDR3 contains 16 residues. The CDR3 DNA reads TGCGCCAGCAGCAGAGAAGGACTAGCGGGGCTCTACGAGCAGTACTTC. Translating it yields CASSREGLAGLYEQYF.

This clone turned up a few times. The V gene is TRBV4-3, the J gene TRBJ1-1, with D unclear. V lost 1 base, J lost 1 base, and 7 bases lay in between. The CDR3 loop spans 14 amino acids. Germline CDR1 reads LGHNA; CDR2 reads YSLEER. CDR3 DNA sequence: TGCGCCAGCAGCCAAGTAACTACGAACACTGAAGCTTTCTTT. This gives the protein CASSQVTTNTEAFF.

The chain recombines TRBV7-9 with TRBJ2-1, with D possibly being TRBD2 (6 bases). The CDR3 contains 12 residues. Per the germline V gene, CDR1 is SEHNR and CDR2 is FQNEAQ (reference sequence). V lost 7 bases and J 11 bases, leaving 15 bases between the germline ends. CDR3 nucleotide sequence: TGTGCCAGCACCCCCAGCGGGCCAAAGCAGTTCTTC. Its translation is CASTPSGPKQFF.

This rearrangement joins TRBV6-1 to TRBJ1-2, with a tentative D call TRBD1 (6 bases). Germline loops: CDR1 MNHNS, CDR2 SASEGT. Trimming took 7 bases from V and 6 from J, leaving 12 bases between them. This CDR3 has 12 residues. CDR3 residues: CASKGGTDGYTF. CDR3 coding DNA: TGTGCCAGCAAGGGGGGGACGGATGGCTACACCTTC.

V usage is TRBV11-2 and J usage is TRBJ2-2; D is possibly TRBD2 (5 bases). The CDR3 covers 14 residues. CDR1 SGHAT and CDR2 FQNNGV come from the germline V gene. V was pared by 3 bases and J by 6 bases, with 11 bases between. The CDR3 here is CASSFMRVAGELFF. The CDR3 DNA sequence: TGTGCCAGCAGCTTCATGCGGGTCGCCGGGGAGCTGTTTTTT. The full variable domain, rest sourced from reference TRBV11-2 and TRBJ2-2, is EAGVAQSPRYKIIEKRQSVAFWCNPISGHATLYWYQQILGQGPKLLIQFQNNGVVDDSQLPKDRFSAERLKGVDSTLKIQPAKLEDSAVYLCASSFMRVAGELFFGEGSRLTVL.

V usage is TRBV9 and J usage is TRBJ2-1; 9 bases align to TRBD2. Unmatched junction bases numbered 3, after V lost 0 bases and J lost 5 bases. The CDR3 consists of 15 residues. Germline V gene sequence: CDR1 SGDLS, CDR2 YYNGEE. The CDR3 sequence is CASSVEASGNNEQFF. The CDR3, as DNA: TGTGCCAGCAGCGTAGAGGCTAGCGGGAACAATGAGCAGTTCTTC. The complete variable domain, with remaining parts taken from reference TRBV9 and TRBJ2-1, reads DSGVTQTPKHLITATGQRVTLRCSPRSGDLSVYWYQQSLDQGLQFLIQYYNGEERAKGNILERFSAQQFPDLHSELNLSSLELGDSALYFCASSVEASGNNEQFFGPGTRLTVL.

V usage is TRBV11-2 and J usage is TRBJ2-3; D perhaps matches TRBD2 (5 bases). V was shortened by 7 bases and J by 3 bases, with 23 bases between the two germline ends. This CDR3 is built from 17 residues. Per the germline V gene, CDR1 is SGHAT and CDR2 is FQNNGV. CDR3: CASTDYPAAPGTDTQYF. DNA of the CDR3: TGTGCCAGCACAGACTACCCCGCCGCCCCCGGAACAGATACGCAGTATTTT. The variable domain in full, completed from reference TRBV11-2 and TRBJ2-3, reads EAGVAQSPRYKIIEKRQSVAFWCNPISGHATLYWYQQILGQGPKLLIQFQNNGVVDDSQLPKDRFSAERLKGVDSTLKIQPAKLEDSAVYLCASTDYPAAPGTDTQYFGPGTRLTVL.

This clone was observed a few times. V and J are TRBV18 and TRBJ1-2, with D possibly being TRBD1 (6 bases). V was trimmed by 0 bases and J by 2 bases, leaving 16 bases between them. Germline assignment: CDR1 KGHSH and CDR2 LQKENI. CDR3 length: 17 amino acids. The CDR3 DNA follows: TGTGCCAGCTCACCACCGTCCAGCAGGGGAGGGAACTATGGCTACACCTTC. It yields the protein CASSPPSSRGGNYGYTF.

The chain is built from TRBV15 and TRBJ1-2, with 7 bases fitting TRBD1. Losses at the gene ends were 0 bases for V and 4 bases for J; bases not matched to a gene: 5. Germline CDR1 and CDR2: LNHNV and YYDKDF (reference sequence). This CDR3 spans 15 amino acids. This chain's CDR3 is CATSRDDRDSYGYTF. The CDR3 DNA reads as TGTGCCACCAGCAGAGATGACCGGGACAGCTATGGCTACACCTTC.

CDR3 amino acids: CASSPGGGDTQYF. The CDR3 DNA reads TGTGCCAGCAGCCCGGGGGGGGGCGATACGCAGTATTTT. The chain employs TRBV7-3 and TRBJ2-3; 8 bases map to TRBD2. Germline loops: CDR1 SGHTA, CDR2 FQGTGA. The CDR3 covers 13 residues. V was pared by 5 bases and J by 6 bases, with 4 bases of the junction left unmatched.

Only a few counts were recorded for this clone. This chain joins TRBV21-1 and TRBJ2-3; the table's TRBD1 call for D was not verified on the DNA. TRBV21-1 is annotated as a pseudogene. The CDR3 has 13 residues. As DNA, the CDR3 is TGTGCCGCGCAACAGGTGTTGGTCCCTACGCAGTATTTT. Its protein product is CAAQQVLVPTQYF.

This clone came up a few times. In the same sample, other DNA sequences code for this CDR3. The chain couples TRBV18 to TRBJ2-7; 7 bases line up with TRBD1. Germline V gene data show CDR1 as KGHSH and CDR2 as LQKENI. Trimming cost V 3 bases and J 2 bases; bases outside gene matches: 4. The CDR3 sequence is 14 residues long. In DNA form, the CDR3 reads TGTGCCAGCTCACCTCCCGGGACAGCCTACGAGCAGTACTTC. Translation: CASSPPGTAYEQYF.

The V gene is TRBV10-2, the J gene TRBJ2-1, with a tentative D call TRBD1 (6 bases). V was trimmed by 10 bases and J by 9 bases, leaving 16 bases between them. The CDR3 length is 12 residues. The V gene's germline CDR1 is WSHSY and CDR2 SAAADI. The DNA of the CDR3 is TGCGCCAACACAGGGTTCCCGGGTGAGCAGTTCTTC. This encodes CANTGFPGEQFF.

CDR3 residues: CASSLREGETQYF. DNA of the CDR3: TGTGCCAGCAGCTTGAGGGAGGGAGAGACCCAGTACTTC. The J gene is TRBJ2-5, the V gene TRBV7-2; the match to TRBD2 covers 7 bases. V dropped 3 bases and J dropped 4; count of bases not matched to a gene: 2. The CDR3 runs to 13 residues. Germline lookup yields CDR1 SGHTA and CDR2 FQGNSA.